These T cell receptor beta chains were read from a single sample in a study of T cell repertoires in cytomegalovirus infection. TCRdb called the reads again in MiXCR, with one record for every CDR3 protein. This table holds about 920,000 distinct CDR3 sequences, approximately 30% found once. These TCRs are of unknown antigen specificity. Sequencing was performed on cultured CD8+ T cells from PBMCs, taken from culture after CMV antigen stimulation. The receptors stem from a human donor in good health (CMV status not recorded). Some clones in this sample may be carry-over from other donors' samples. The CDR3 runs from the conserved cysteine through the conserved F or W. Each record gives: V gene, J gene, CDR3 length, clone size, D gene, CDR3 DNA, CDR3 protein. D genes are given only for firm matches. The size field is filled for only some rows; it gives once, few, many or a size class.

TRBV28	TRBJ2-1	13	NA	NA	TGTGCCAGCAGACAGGGCCCACTACGAGAGCAGTTCTTC	CASRQGPLREQFF
TRBV2	TRBJ1-5	16	few	NA	TGTGCCAGCAGTGTGGAAGGGTCTTATAGCAATCAGCCCCAGCATTTT	CASSVEGSYSNQPQHF
TRBV19	TRBJ2-1	19	NA	TRBD2	TGTGCCAGTAGGCTAGCGGGGGGGCCAGATGGTAGTTCCTACAATGAGCAGTTCTTC	CASRLAGGPDGSSYNEQFF
TRBV27	TRBJ1-2	11	NA	NA	TGTGCCAGTGCGACAATCTATGGCTACACCTTC	CASATIYGYTF
TRBV6-1	TRBJ1-2	16	few	TRBD1	TGTGCCAGCAGTGAAGGGACAGGCGCTTTGGGCTATGGCTACACCTTC	CASSEGTGALGYGYTF
TRBV7-9	TRBJ2-4	16	NA	TRBD2	TGTGCCAGCAGCCCCTTAGCGGGGGGGACCTTAAACATTCAGTACTTC	CASSPLAGGTLNIQYF
TRBV12-3/TRBV12-4	TRBJ1-2	15	NA	NA	TGTGCCAGCAGTTCTCTGGGGGCCTCCAACTATGGCTACACCTTC	CASSSLGASNYGYTF
TRBV2	TRBJ2-1	13	NA	NA	TGTGCCAGCAGGGACACCGACGGGAATGGGCAGTTCTTC	CASRDTDGNGQFF
TRBV4-1	TRBJ2-1	14	NA	TRBD2	TGCGCCAGCAGCCAAGCGGGGGGGATCAATGAGCAGTTCTTC	CASSQAGGINEQFF
TRBV12-3/TRBV12-4	TRBJ1-2	10	NA	NA	TGTGCCAGTAGTATCGATGGCTACACCTTC	CASSIDGYTF